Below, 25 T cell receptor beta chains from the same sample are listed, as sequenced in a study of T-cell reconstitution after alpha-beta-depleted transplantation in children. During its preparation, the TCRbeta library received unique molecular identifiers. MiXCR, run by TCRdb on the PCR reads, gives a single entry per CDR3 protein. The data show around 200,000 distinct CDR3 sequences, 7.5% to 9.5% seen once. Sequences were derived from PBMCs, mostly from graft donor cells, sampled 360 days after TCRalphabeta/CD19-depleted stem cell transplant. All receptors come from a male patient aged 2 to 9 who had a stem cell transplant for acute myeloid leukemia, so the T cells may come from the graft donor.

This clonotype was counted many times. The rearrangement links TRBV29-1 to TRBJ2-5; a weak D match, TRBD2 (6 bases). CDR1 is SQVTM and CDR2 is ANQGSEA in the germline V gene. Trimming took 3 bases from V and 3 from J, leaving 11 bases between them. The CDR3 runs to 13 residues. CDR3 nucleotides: TGCAGCGTTGAGTACCGACTAGAAGAGACCCAGTACTTC. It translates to CSVEYRLEETQYF.

CDR3 protein: CASSLVSSGRVDTQYF. For the CDR3, the DNA is TGCGCCAGCAGCTTGGTTTCTAGCGGGAGAGTGGATACGCAGTATTTT. The chain has TRBV5-1 and TRBJ2-3, with 10 bases lining up with TRBD2. The germline gives CDR1 SGHRS, CDR2 YFSETQ. The CDR3 loop spans 16 amino acids. After removal of 0 bases from V and 6 bases from J, the junction contained 7 bases not matched to a gene. The full variable domain, with the rest looked up from reference TRBV5-1 and TRBJ2-3, is KAGVTQTPRYLIKTRGQQVTLSCSPISGHRSVSWYQQTPGQGLQFLFEYFSETQRNKGNFPGRFSGRQFSNSRSEMNVSTLELGDSALYLCASSLVSSGRVDTQYFGPGTRLTVL.

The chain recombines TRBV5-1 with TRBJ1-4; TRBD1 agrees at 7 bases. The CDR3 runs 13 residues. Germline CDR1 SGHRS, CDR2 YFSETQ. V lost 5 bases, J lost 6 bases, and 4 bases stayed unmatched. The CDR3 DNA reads TGCGCCAGCAGGGGACAGCTTCATGAAAAACTGTTTTTT. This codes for CASRGQLHEKLFF.

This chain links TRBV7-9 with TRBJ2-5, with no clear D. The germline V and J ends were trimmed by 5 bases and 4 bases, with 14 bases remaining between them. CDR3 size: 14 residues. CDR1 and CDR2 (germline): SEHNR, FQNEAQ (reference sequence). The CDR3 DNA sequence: TGTGCCAGCAGCCTATATGTCGAAAGAGAGACCCAGTACTTC. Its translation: CASSLYVERETQYF.

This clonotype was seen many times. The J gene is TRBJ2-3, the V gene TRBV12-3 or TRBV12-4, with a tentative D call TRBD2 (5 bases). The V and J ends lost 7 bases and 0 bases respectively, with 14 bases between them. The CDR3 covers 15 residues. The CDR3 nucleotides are TGTGCCAGCATGTTGCGGGCGACTAGCACAGATACGCAGTATTTT. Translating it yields CASMLRATSTDTQYF.

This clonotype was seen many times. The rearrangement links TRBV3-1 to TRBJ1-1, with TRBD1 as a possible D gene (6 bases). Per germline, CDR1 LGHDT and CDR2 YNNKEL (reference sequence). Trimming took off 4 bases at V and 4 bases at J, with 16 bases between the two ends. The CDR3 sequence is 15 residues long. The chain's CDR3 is CASSPPGWGRTEAFF. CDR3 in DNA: TGTGCCAGCAGCCCACCAGGATGGGGGCGCACTGAAGCTTTCTTT. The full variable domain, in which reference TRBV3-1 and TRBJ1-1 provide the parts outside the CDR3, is DTAVSQTPKYLVTQMGNDKSIKCEQNLGHDTMYWYKQDSKKFLKIMFSYNNKELIINETVPNRFSPKSPDKAHLNLHINSLELGDSAVYFCASSPPGWGRTEAFFGQGTRLTVV.

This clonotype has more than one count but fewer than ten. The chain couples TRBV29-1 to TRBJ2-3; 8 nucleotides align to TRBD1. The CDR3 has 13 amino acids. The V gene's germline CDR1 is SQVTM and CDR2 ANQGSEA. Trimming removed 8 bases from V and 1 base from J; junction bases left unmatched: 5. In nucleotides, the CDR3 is TGCAGCACGATGACAGGGGGCACAGATACGCAGTATTTT. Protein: CSTMTGGTDTQYF.

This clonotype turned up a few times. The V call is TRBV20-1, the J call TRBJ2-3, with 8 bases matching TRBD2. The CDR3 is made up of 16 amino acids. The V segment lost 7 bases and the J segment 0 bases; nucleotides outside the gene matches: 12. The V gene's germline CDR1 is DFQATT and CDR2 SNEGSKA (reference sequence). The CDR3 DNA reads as TGCAGTGACGCCCAGAGAACTAGCGGAAGCACAGATACGCAGTATTTT. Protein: CSDAQRTSGSTDTQYF.

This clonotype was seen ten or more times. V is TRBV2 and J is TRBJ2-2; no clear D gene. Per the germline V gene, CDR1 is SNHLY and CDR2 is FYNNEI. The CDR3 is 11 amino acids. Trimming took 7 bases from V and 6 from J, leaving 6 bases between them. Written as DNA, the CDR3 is TGTGCCAGCACGGGTGCCGGGGAGCTGTTTTTT. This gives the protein CASTGAGELFF.

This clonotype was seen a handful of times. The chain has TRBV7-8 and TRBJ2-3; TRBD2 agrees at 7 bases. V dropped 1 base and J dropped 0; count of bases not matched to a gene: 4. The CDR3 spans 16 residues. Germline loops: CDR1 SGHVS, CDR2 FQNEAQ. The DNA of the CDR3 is TGTGCCAGCAGCTTAGGGCTAGCGGAAAGCACAGATACGCAGTATTTT. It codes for CASSLGLAESTDTQYF.

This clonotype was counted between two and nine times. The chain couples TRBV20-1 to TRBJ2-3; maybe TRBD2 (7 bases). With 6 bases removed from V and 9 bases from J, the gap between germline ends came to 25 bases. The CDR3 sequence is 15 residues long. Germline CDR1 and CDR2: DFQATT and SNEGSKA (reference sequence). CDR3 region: CSARGTIGAGATQYF. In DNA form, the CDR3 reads TGCAGTGCGCGCGGGACTATCGGAGCAGGGGCCACGCAGTATTTT.

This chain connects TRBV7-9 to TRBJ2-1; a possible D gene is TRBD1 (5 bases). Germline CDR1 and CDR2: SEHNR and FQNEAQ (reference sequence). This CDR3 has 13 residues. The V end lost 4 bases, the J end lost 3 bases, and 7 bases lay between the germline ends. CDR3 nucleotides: TGTGCCAGCAGCTCTCAGGGCTACAATGAGCAGTTCTTC. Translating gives CASSSQGYNEQFF.

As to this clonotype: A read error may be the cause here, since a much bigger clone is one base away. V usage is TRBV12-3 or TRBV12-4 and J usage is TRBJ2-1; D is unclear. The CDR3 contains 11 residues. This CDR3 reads CASSFINEHFF. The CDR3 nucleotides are TGTGCCAGCAGTTTTATAAATGAGCATTTCTTC.

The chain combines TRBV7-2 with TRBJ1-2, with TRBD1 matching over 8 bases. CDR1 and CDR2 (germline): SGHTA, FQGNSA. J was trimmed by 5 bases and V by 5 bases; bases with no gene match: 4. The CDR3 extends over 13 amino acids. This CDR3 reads CASSADRAYGYTF. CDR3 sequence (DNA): TGTGCCAGCAGCGCGGACAGGGCATATGGCTACACCTTC.

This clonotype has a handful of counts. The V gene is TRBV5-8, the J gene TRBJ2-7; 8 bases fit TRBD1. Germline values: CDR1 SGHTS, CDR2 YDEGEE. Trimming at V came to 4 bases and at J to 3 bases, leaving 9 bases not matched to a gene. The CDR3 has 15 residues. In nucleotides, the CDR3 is TGTGCCAGCAGCACCTCGACAGGGGCCTTCTACGAGCAGTACGTC. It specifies CASSTSTGAFYEQYV.

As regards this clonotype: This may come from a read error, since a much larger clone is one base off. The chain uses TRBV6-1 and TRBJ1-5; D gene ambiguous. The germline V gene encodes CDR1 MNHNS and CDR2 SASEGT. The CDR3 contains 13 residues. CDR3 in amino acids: CASRLGGNRPQHF. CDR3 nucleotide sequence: TGTGCCAGCCGGCTGGGAGGCAATCGGCCCCAGCATTTT.

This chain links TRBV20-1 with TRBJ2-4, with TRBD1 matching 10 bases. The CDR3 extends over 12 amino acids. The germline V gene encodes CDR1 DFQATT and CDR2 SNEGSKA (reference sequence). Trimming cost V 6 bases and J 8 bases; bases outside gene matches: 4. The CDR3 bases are TGCAGTGCGAGGACAGGGGGTGACATTCAGTACTTC. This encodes CSARTGGDIQYF.

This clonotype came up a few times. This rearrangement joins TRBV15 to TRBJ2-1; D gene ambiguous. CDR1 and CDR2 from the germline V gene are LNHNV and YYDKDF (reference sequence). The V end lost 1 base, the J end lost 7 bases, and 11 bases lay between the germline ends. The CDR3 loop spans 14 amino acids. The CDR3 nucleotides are TGTGCCACCAGCAGAGCGGAGTTTAGGAATGAGCAGTTCTTC. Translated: CATSRAEFRNEQFF.

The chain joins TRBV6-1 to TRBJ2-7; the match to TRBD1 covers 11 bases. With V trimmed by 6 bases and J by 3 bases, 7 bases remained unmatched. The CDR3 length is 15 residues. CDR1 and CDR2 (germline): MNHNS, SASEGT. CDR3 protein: CASRPGTGGHYEQYV. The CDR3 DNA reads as TGTGCCAGCAGACCCGGGACAGGGGGTCACTACGAGCAGTACGTC.

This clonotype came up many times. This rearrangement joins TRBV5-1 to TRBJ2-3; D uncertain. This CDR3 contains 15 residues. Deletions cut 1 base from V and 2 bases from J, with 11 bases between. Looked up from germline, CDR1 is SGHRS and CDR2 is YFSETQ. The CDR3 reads CASSLRSLNTDTQYF. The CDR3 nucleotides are TGCGCCAGCAGCTTGAGGTCCCTTAACACAGATACGCAGTATTTT.

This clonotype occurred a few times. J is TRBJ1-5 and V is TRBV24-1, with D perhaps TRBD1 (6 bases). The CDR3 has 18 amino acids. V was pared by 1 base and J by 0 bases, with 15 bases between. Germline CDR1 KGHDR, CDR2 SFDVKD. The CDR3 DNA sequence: TGTGCCACCAGTGATTTTTGCTGGACAGAATATAGCAATCAGCCCCAGCATTTT. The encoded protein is CATSDFCWTEYSNQPQHF.

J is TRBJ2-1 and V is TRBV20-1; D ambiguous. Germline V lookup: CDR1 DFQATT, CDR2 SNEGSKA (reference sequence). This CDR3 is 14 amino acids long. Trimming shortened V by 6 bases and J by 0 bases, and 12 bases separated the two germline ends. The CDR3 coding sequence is TGCAGTGCCGGTAGCCCCAGCTCCTACAATGAGCAGTTCTTC. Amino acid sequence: CSAGSPSSYNEQFF.

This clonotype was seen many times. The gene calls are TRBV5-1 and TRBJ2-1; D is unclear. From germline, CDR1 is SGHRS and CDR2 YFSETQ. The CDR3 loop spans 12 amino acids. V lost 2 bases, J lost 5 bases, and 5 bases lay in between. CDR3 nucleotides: TGCGCCAGCAGCTTCCAAAACAATGAGCAGTTCTTC. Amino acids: CASSFQNNEQFF.

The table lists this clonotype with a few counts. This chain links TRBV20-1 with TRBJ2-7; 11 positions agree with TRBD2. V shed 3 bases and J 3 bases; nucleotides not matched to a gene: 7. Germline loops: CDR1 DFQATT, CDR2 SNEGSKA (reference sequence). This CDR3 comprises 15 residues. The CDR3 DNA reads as TGCAGTGCTAGTAAGGGGACTAGCGGTTACTACGAGCAGTACTTC. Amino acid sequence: CSASKGTSGYYEQYF.

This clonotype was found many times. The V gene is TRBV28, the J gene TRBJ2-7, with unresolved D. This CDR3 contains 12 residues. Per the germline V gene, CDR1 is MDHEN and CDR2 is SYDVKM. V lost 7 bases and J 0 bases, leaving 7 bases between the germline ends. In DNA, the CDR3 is TGTGCCAGCACGTCCGACTCCTACGAGCAGTACTTC. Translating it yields CASTSDSYEQYF.